This T cell receptor (beta chain) came from a study of breast tumors, draining lymph nodes, adjacent tissues (dated by TCRdb to the mid-2010s). As for the study more broadly: TCR beta repertoires were compared across tumor, adjacent nontumor tissue and axillary lymph nodes obtained from breast cancer patients. In human breast cancer, the study set out to evaluate how tumor, surrounding tissue and draining lymph node repertoires relate to one another and whether T cells may move between these sites. What the study reported, not specific to this receptor: Tumors showed preferential V and J gene usage, and their T-cell repertoire diversity fell below that of lymph nodes yet above that of nontumor tissue. The conclusion that tumor T cells originate in lymph nodes was framed as consistent with a hypothesis rather than directly demonstrated. The data were judged consistent with most tumor T cells deriving from the lymph node and then expanding within tumor tissue. In luminal-like breast cancer, tumor and nontumor tissue repertoires resembled each other significantly more than in basal-like breast cancer.

The sequencer was an Illumina HiSeq 2000. TCR beta chain libraries were generated through multiplex PCR amplification. High-throughput sequencing was used to analyze the amplified TCR beta chain products. TCRdb reworked the public reads: Q25 trimming with fastp, MiXCR clone assembly, productive beta chains retained. Every distinct CDR3 protein forms one entry, paired with its most common genes and DNA. The sample has a few hundred thousand distinct CDR3 sequences on record, 34% of them singletons. The ten largest clones represent approximately 3.3% of the sample. The axillary draining lymph nodes of breast cancer patients were the source of the lymph node samples. The cysteine opens and the phenylalanine closes a CDR3 of 17 amino acids. The read is trimmed to its CDR3 DNA, 51 bases read in frame from base 1. CDR1 and CDR2, looked up from the germline V gene (reference sequence), are LNHDA and SQIVND.

This clonotype occurred a few times. The clone's antigen remains unknown. At one boundary the junction diverges from the germline segment, which might be a read error. The sequenced material came from axillary lymph node tissue. The clonotype comes from a female donor with breast cancer. Some clones in this sample may be carry-over from other donors' samples. The rearranged chain carries TRBV19 and TRBJ2-1, with 15 bases aligning to TRBD2. The CDR3 here reads CASSIRTSGRAYNEQFF. The nucleotide sequence is TGTGCCAGTAGTATTAGGACTAGCGGGAGGGCCTATAATGAGCAGTTCTTC.